The rows below give T cell receptor beta chains drawn from one sample of a study of T cells in localized non-small cell lung cancer. TCRdb's copy holds only in-frame clones and misses some; the assay was immunoSEQ multiplex PCR. The sample includes approximately 14,000 clones, roughly 84% of them seen just once. The specimen comprised peripheral blood, sampled before any cancer treatment. The receptors were sampled from a female donor older than 55 with stage I squamous cell lung carcinoma. Each CDR3 is given with its conserved first and last residue. D genes are given only for firm matches. Rows may omit the clone size; those that give it use once, few, many or a size class.

CDR3: CASSEWSWTFNQPQHF
DNA: TGTGCCAGCAGTGAATGGAGTTGGACCTTCAATCAGCCCCAGCATTTT
size: few
V: TRBV2
D: .
J: TRBJ1-5

CDR3: CASSLEFRRSPNTGELFF
DNA: TGTGCCAGCAGCTTGGAATTCAGGCGGTCGCCGAACACCGGGGAGCTGTTTTTT
size: once
V: TRBV5-6
D: .
J: TRBJ2-2

CDR3: CASSRLSLSALFF
DNA: TGTGCCAGCAGTCGATTGAGTCTCTCGGCACTGTTTTTT
size: .
V: TRBV4-2
D: .
J: TRBJ1-4

CDR3: CASSLLLAGNTGELFF
DNA: TGTGCCAGCTCACTACTGCTAGCGGGGAACACCGGGGAGCTGTTTTTT
size: .
V: TRBV18
D: TRBD2
J: TRBJ2-2

CDR3: CASSLGQGAQYYGYTF
DNA: TGCGCCAGCAGCTTGGGGCAGGGGGCGCAGTACTATGGCTACACCTTC
size: .
V: TRBV5-1
D: TRBD1
J: TRBJ1-2

CDR3: CASSLGASLYGYTF
DNA: TGTGCCAGCAGCTTGGGGGCGTCACTTTATGGCTACACCTTC
size: .
V: TRBV7-2
D: .
J: TRBJ1-2

CDR3: CATSGKRGGANVLTF
DNA: TGTGCCACCAGCGGGAAGAGAGGCGGGGCCAACGTCCTGACTTTC
size: .
V: TRBV15
D: .
J: TRBJ2-6

CDR3: CASSATGLAADTQYF
DNA: TGTGCCAGCAGCGCCACCGGACTAGCGGCAGATACGCAGTATTTT
size: once
V: TRBV9
D: TRBD2
J: TRBJ2-3

CDR3: CASSYYAGATEAFF
DNA: TGCGCCAGCAGCTACTATGCAGGGGCCACTGAAGCTTTCTTT
size: .
V: TRBV5-1
D: .
J: TRBJ1-1

CDR3: CASCRGGAKNIQYF
DNA: TGTGCCAGCTGTCGTGGAGGGGCCAAAAACATTCAGTACTTC
size: .
V: TRBV11-3
D: .
J: TRBJ2-4

CDR3: CASSYSGGNSYEQYF
DNA: TGTGCCAGCAGTTATTCTGGTGGGAACTCCTACGAGCAGTACTTC
size: .
V: TRBV6-6
D: .
J: TRBJ2-7

CDR3: CASSLRLNEKLFF
DNA: TGTGCCAGCAGCTTACGACTTAATGAAAAACTGTTTTTT
size: .
V: TRBV7-2
D: .
J: TRBJ1-4

CDR3: CASSPRQFPSYEQYF
DNA: TGTGCCAGCAGTCCGAGACAGTTCCCCTCCTACGAGCAGTACTTC
size: .
V: TRBV2
D: .
J: TRBJ2-7

CDR3: CASSSGGGQNEQFF
DNA: TGTGCCAGCAGCTCCGGAGGGGGGCAGAATGAGCAGTTCTTC
size: .
V: TRBV7-2
D: .
J: TRBJ2-1

CDR3: CASDPATGNTIYF
DNA: TGTGCCAGCGACCCCGCGACTGGAAACACCATATATTTT
size: .
V: TRBV28
D: .
J: TRBJ1-3

CDR3: CASQLVRGNEQYF
DNA: TGTGCCAGTCAACTAGTGCGGGGAAACGAGCAGTACTTC
size: .
V: TRBV6-5
D: .
J: TRBJ2-7

CDR3: CASITGTSGTDTQYF
DNA: TGTGCCAGCATCACCGGGACTAGCGGCACAGATACGCAGTATTTT
size: .
V: TRBV11-2
D: TRBD2
J: TRBJ2-3

CDR3: CASTQQGNHNSPLHF
DNA: TGTGCCAGCACCCAACAGGGGAACCATAATTCACCCCTCCACTTT
size: .
V: TRBV5-4
D: TRBD1
J: TRBJ1-6

CDR3: CASSPTGGGVETQYF
DNA: TGTGCCAGCAGTCCCACTGGGGGCGGGGTGGAGACCCAGTACTTC
size: .
V: TRBV7-3
D: .
J: TRBJ2-5

CDR3: CASAPPGGETDTQYF
DNA: TGTGCCAGTGCCCCCCCGGGGGGGGAGACAGATACGCAGTATTTT
size: .
V: TRBV19
D: TRBD2
J: TRBJ2-3

CDR3: CASSRGGTNQPQHF
DNA: TGCGCCAGCAGCCGCGGGGGGACAAATCAGCCCCAGCATTTT
size: .
V: TRBV5-1
D: .
J: TRBJ1-5

CDR3: CASSYRGRGEQYF
DNA: TGTGCCAGCAGCTACCGGGGGCGCGGCGAGCAGTACTTC
size: .
V: TRBV7-2
D: .
J: TRBJ2-7

CDR3: CAWSGRALEAFF
DNA: TGTGCCTGGAGTGGCAGGGCACTTGAAGCTTTCTTT
size: .
V: TRBV30
D: .
J: TRBJ1-1

CDR3: CASSESGREQPQHF
DNA: TGCGCCAGCAGTGAGTCAGGGAGGGAGCAGCCCCAGCATTTT
size: .
V: TRBV10-2
D: .
J: TRBJ1-5

CDR3: CASTAGGTVNEQFF
DNA: TGTGCCAGTACCGCGGGCGGTACGGTTAATGAGCAGTTCTTC
size: .
V: TRBV19
D: .
J: TRBJ2-1

CDR3: CASSLGQVMTGELFF
DNA: TGCGCCAGCAGCTTGGGGCAGGTCATGACCGGGGAGCTGTTTTTT
size: .
V: TRBV5-1
D: .
J: TRBJ2-2

CDR3: CASGPPGGETQYF
DNA: TGTGCTAGTGGTCCTCCTGGGGGGGAGACCCAGTACTTC
size: few
V: TRBV12-5
D: .
J: TRBJ2-5

CDR3: CASSLGYGTGVPETQYF
DNA: TGTGCCAGCAGCTTAGGCTACGGGACAGGGGTTCCAGAGACCCAGTACTTC
size: .
V: TRBV11-3
D: TRBD1
J: TRBJ2-5

CDR3: CASRRDTRGTEAFF
DNA: TGTGCCAGCAGACGGGACACTCGTGGCACTGAAGCTTTCTTT
size: .
V: TRBV6-1
D: .
J: TRBJ1-1

CDR3: CASSQDPWGAGELFF
DNA: TGCGCCAGCAGCCAAGATCCTTGGGGGGCCGGGGAGCTGTTTTTT
size: .
V: TRBV4-3
D: .
J: TRBJ2-2

CDR3: CASSDLGAITGELFF
DNA: TGTGCCAGCAGCGACCTGGGGGCTATTACCGGGGAGCTGTTTTTT
size: few
V: TRBV11-2
D: .
J: TRBJ2-2

CDR3: CASSQDSGTGSYEQYF
DNA: TGCGCCAGCAGCCAAGATAGTGGGACCGGCTCCTACGAGCAGTACTTC
size: .
V: TRBV4-3
D: .
J: TRBJ2-7

CDR3: CSASHYGYTF
DNA: TGCAGTGCTAGCCACTATGGCTACACCTTC
size: .
V: TRBV20-1
D: .
J: TRBJ1-2

CDR3: CASSLGAGGQETQYF
DNA: TGTGCCAGCAGCTTAGGAGCGGGGGGACAAGAGACCCAGTACTTC
size: .
V: TRBV7-6
D: TRBD2
J: TRBJ2-5

CDR3: CASSQGLAGSLTDTQYF
DNA: TGCGCCAGCAGCCAGGGACTAGCGGGGTCTTTGACAGATACGCAGTATTTT
size: once
V: TRBV4-3
D: TRBD2
J: TRBJ2-3

CDR3: CASSYGGEQYF
DNA: TGTGCCAGCAGTTACGGGGGGGAGCAGTACTTC
size: .
V: TRBV5-6
D: TRBD2
J: TRBJ2-7

CDR3: CSGDTPVGKTQYF
DNA: TGCAGCGGGGACACCCCCGTTGGAAAGACCCAGTACTTC
size: .
V: TRBV29-1
D: .
J: TRBJ2-5

CDR3: CASRPPGQRYGYTF
DNA: TGTGCCAGCAGACCGCCGGGACAGCGCTATGGCTACACCTTC
size: .
V: TRBV6-5
D: TRBD1
J: TRBJ1-2

CDR3: CASGGVTDTQYF
DNA: TGCGCCAGCGGCGGGGTCACAGATACGCAGTATTTT
size: .
V: TRBV5-1
D: .
J: TRBJ2-3

CDR3: CASRRRDTQYF
DNA: TGTGCCAGCAGGCGTCGAGATACGCAGTATTTT
size: .
V: TRBV27
D: .
J: TRBJ2-3

CDR3: CASSKRLSFANTRELFF
DNA: TGTGCCAGCAGCAAAAGACTGTCATTCGCGAACACCAGGGAGCTGTTTTTT
size: .
V: TRBV5-6
D: .
J: TRBJ2-2

CDR3: CASSTTGAGNTIYF
DNA: TGTGCCAGCAGCACAACGGGGGCTGGAAACACCATATATTTT
size: medium-sized
V: TRBV7-6
D: .
J: TRBJ1-3

CDR3: CASSLGQGNTIYF
DNA: TGTGCCAGCAGCTTAGGGCAGGGAAACACCATATATTTT
size: .
V: TRBV11-2
D: .
J: TRBJ1-3

CDR3: CASGFPYYGGSTDTQYF
DNA: TGTGCTAGTGGTTTCCCCTACTACGGGGGTAGCACAGATACGCAGTATTTT
size: .
V: TRBV12-5
D: .
J: TRBJ2-3